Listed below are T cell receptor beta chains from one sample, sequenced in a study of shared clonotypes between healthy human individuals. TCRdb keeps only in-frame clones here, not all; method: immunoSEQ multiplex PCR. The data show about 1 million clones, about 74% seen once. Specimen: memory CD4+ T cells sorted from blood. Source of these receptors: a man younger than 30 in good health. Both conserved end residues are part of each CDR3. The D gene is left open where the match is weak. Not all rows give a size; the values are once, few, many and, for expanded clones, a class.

CDR3nt: TGTGCCAGCAGCCCAAAGTGGGGGCTTGTCGAAGAGACCCAGTACTTC
CDR3aa: CASSPKWGLVEETQYF
v_gene: TRBV7-9
abundance: -
j_gene: TRBJ2-5
d_gene: -

CDR3nt: TGTGCCAGCAGGGCCTACGAGCAGTACTTC
CDR3aa: CASRAYEQYF
v_gene: TRBV2
abundance: -
j_gene: TRBJ2-7
d_gene: -

CDR3nt: TGTGCCTGGAGTGGGAGAATGGACTATGGCTACACCTTC
CDR3aa: CAWSGRMDYGYTF
v_gene: TRBV30
abundance: -
j_gene: TRBJ1-2
d_gene: -

CDR3nt: TGTGCCAGCAGCTTAGTTGGCCTCTACAATGAGCAGTTCTTC
CDR3aa: CASSLVGLYNEQFF
v_gene: TRBV11-3
abundance: -
j_gene: TRBJ2-1
d_gene: -

CDR3nt: TGCGCCAGCGGGAGGAGCTCCTACGAGCAGTACTTC
CDR3aa: CASGRSSYEQYF
v_gene: TRBV10-2
abundance: few
j_gene: TRBJ2-7
d_gene: -

CDR3nt: TGTGCCAGCAGCTTGGGGGTAGCGGGAGGAGAAGACGAGCAGTACTTC
CDR3aa: CASSLGVAGGEDEQYF
v_gene: TRBV5-4
abundance: -
j_gene: TRBJ2-7
d_gene: TRBD2

CDR3nt: TGCGCCAGCAGCCAAATCGGACTAGGGCCTGGCTACACCTTC
CDR3aa: CASSQIGLGPGYTF
v_gene: TRBV4-1
abundance: -
j_gene: TRBJ1-2
d_gene: -

CDR3nt: TGTGCCAGCAGTTTAACCCTAGCGGGAGGGCCCTCCTACGAGCAGTACTTC
CDR3aa: CASSLTLAGGPSYEQYF
v_gene: TRBV27
abundance: -
j_gene: TRBJ2-7
d_gene: TRBD2

CDR3nt: TGCGCCAGCAGCTTGGATCTGGCCATGCCCTCCAATGAGCAGTTCTTC
CDR3aa: CASSLDLAMPSNEQFF
v_gene: TRBV5-1
abundance: -
j_gene: TRBJ2-1
d_gene: -

CDR3nt: TGTGCCAGCAGCTCTAGACCAGGCTCCAATGAAGCTTTCTTT
CDR3aa: CASSSRPGSNEAFF
v_gene: TRBV7-9
abundance: few
j_gene: TRBJ1-1
d_gene: -

CDR3nt: TGTGCCAGCTCACAGGGGGCCGGTGGCTACACCTTC
CDR3aa: CASSQGAGGYTF
v_gene: TRBV18
abundance: -
j_gene: TRBJ1-2
d_gene: TRBD1

CDR3nt: TGTGCCAGCACTCGACAGGCCGTCATGAACACTGAAGCTTTCTTT
CDR3aa: CASTRQAVMNTEAFF
v_gene: TRBV9
abundance: -
j_gene: TRBJ1-1
d_gene: -

CDR3nt: TGTGCCAGCAGCCGACAGGACTTGGAGCAGCCCCAGCATTTT
CDR3aa: CASSRQDLEQPQHF
v_gene: TRBV6-6
abundance: -
j_gene: TRBJ1-5
d_gene: -

CDR3nt: TGTGCCAGCAGCGTAGTGCCGGCTAACTATGGCTACACCTTC
CDR3aa: CASSVVPANYGYTF
v_gene: TRBV9
abundance: -
j_gene: TRBJ1-2
d_gene: -

CDR3nt: TGTGCCAGCAGTATGGACGGACGGAACTACAATGAGCAGTTCTTC
CDR3aa: CASSMDGRNYNEQFF
v_gene: TRBV6-1
abundance: -
j_gene: TRBJ2-1
d_gene: -

CDR3nt: TGTGCCAGCAGCTCTCAGGGGGCAGGCACTGAAGCTTTCTTT
CDR3aa: CASSSQGAGTEAFF
v_gene: TRBV11-2
abundance: -
j_gene: TRBJ1-1
d_gene: TRBD1

CDR3nt: TGCGCCAGCAGCCCCTCCGGGACAGGGGGCTCTGGGGCCAACGTCCTGACTTTC
CDR3aa: CASSPSGTGGSGANVLTF
v_gene: TRBV5-1
abundance: -
j_gene: TRBJ2-6
d_gene: TRBD1

CDR3nt: TGTGCCAGCAGCTTGGCATTCTCGACTAGCGGGATCTACGAGCAGTACTTC
CDR3aa: CASSLAFSTSGIYEQYF
v_gene: TRBV5-8
abundance: few
j_gene: TRBJ2-7
d_gene: TRBD2

CDR3nt: TGCGCCAGCCTACTAGCGGAGATCACAGATACGCAGTATTTT
CDR3aa: CASLLAEITDTQYF
v_gene: TRBV5-1
abundance: -
j_gene: TRBJ2-3
d_gene: TRBD2

CDR3nt: TGTGCCTGGAGTGGTAGCGGCTACGAGCAGTACTTC
CDR3aa: CAWSGSGYEQYF
v_gene: TRBV30
abundance: -
j_gene: TRBJ2-7
d_gene: -

CDR3nt: TGTGCCAGCCAGGCCGCCCGGAACACTGAAGCTTTCTTT
CDR3aa: CASQAARNTEAFF
v_gene: TRBV6-5
abundance: -
j_gene: TRBJ1-1
d_gene: -

CDR3nt: TGTGCCAGCAGTGGGCAACAATATGAAGCTTTCTTT
CDR3aa: CASSGQQYEAFF
v_gene: TRBV6-6
abundance: -
j_gene: TRBJ1-1
d_gene: -

CDR3nt: TGCGCCAGCAGCCGGCTAGCGGGCCAAGAGACCCAGTACTTC
CDR3aa: CASSRLAGQETQYF
v_gene: TRBV5-1
abundance: -
j_gene: TRBJ2-5
d_gene: TRBD2

CDR3nt: TGTGCCAGCAGATATTGGGACAGGGACAGCTACGAGCAGTACTTC
CDR3aa: CASRYWDRDSYEQYF
v_gene: TRBV7-9
abundance: -
j_gene: TRBJ2-7
d_gene: TRBD1

CDR3nt: TGCGCCAGCAGCTTGCAGTCATCTTTCACCGGGGAGCTGTTTTTT
CDR3aa: CASSLQSSFTGELFF
v_gene: TRBV5-1
abundance: few
j_gene: TRBJ2-2
d_gene: -

CDR3nt: TGCGCCAGCAGCCAAGAAGTAGCGGGGCCCTACGAGCAGTACTTC
CDR3aa: CASSQEVAGPYEQYF
v_gene: TRBV4-3
abundance: many
j_gene: TRBJ2-7
d_gene: TRBD2

CDR3nt: TGTGCCAGCAGCTTAATTAGCGGGAGGTACAATGAGCAGTTCTTC
CDR3aa: CASSLISGRYNEQFF
v_gene: TRBV11-2
abundance: once
j_gene: TRBJ2-1
d_gene: TRBD2

CDR3nt: TGTGCCAGCAAGCCCAGAGGGACAGGGGGCGGTGATGAGCAGTTCTTC
CDR3aa: CASKPRGTGGGDEQFF
v_gene: TRBV7-3
abundance: -
j_gene: TRBJ2-1
d_gene: TRBD1

CDR3nt: TGTGCCAGCAGCTTAAGGGCAGATAATTCACCCCTCCACTTT
CDR3aa: CASSLRADNSPLHF
v_gene: TRBV7-3
abundance: once
j_gene: TRBJ1-6
d_gene: -

CDR3nt: TGTGCCAGCAGTTACTCCGCTATCTCTAACTATGGCTACACCTTC
CDR3aa: CASSYSAISNYGYTF
v_gene: TRBV6-5
abundance: -
j_gene: TRBJ1-2
d_gene: -

CDR3nt: TGTGCCAGCAGTTACGCTAGCGGCTACGAGCAGTACTTC
CDR3aa: CASSYASGYEQYF
v_gene: TRBV6-5
abundance: once
j_gene: TRBJ2-7
d_gene: TRBD2

CDR3nt: TGTGCCAGCAGTAATGTGGGGGGAAAAAAGGGCTACACCTTC
CDR3aa: CASSNVGGKKGYTF
v_gene: TRBV7-2
abundance: -
j_gene: TRBJ1-2
d_gene: -

CDR3nt: TGTGCCTGGAGTAGGGGGACAGGGGAAGAGACCCAGTACTTC
CDR3aa: CAWSRGTGEETQYF
v_gene: TRBV30
abundance: -
j_gene: TRBJ2-5
d_gene: TRBD1